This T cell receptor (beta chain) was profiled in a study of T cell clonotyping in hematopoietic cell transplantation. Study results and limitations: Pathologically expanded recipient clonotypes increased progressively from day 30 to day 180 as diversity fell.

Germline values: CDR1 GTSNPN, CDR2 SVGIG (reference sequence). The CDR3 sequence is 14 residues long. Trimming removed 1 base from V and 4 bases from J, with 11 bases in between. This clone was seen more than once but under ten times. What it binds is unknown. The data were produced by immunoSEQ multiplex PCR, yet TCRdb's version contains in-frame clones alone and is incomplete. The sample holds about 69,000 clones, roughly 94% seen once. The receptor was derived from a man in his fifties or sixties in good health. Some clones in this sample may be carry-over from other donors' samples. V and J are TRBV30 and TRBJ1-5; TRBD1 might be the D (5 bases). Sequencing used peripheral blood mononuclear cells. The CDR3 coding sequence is TGTGCCTGGAGTGGGGGACCTAAAAATCAGCCCCAGCATTTT. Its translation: CAWSGGPKNQPQHF.